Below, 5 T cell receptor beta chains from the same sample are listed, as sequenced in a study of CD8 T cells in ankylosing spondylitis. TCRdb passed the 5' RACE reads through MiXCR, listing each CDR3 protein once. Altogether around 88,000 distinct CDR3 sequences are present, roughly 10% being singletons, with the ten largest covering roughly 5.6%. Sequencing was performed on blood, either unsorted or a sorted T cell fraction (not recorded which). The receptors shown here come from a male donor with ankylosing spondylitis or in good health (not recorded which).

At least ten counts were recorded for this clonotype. The chain's CDR3 is CSARERSTGEQYF. CDR3 nucleotide sequence: TGCAGTGCTAGAGAAAGGTCCACTGGGGAGCAGTACTTC. The J gene is TRBJ2-7, the V gene TRBV20-1; no clear D gene. CDR3 length equals 13 residues. Germline V gene lookup returns CDR1 DFQATT and CDR2 SNEGSKA (reference sequence). The germline V and J ends were trimmed by 0 bases and 7 bases, with 13 bases remaining between them.

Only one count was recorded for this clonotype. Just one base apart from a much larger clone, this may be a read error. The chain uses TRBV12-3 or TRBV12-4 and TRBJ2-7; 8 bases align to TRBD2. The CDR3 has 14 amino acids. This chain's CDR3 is CASSPTGGGYEQHF. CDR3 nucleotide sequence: TGTGCCAGCAGTCCCACCGGGGGGGGATACGAGCAGCACTTC.

The CDR3 nucleotides are TGCGCCAGCAGCCAACAAATGATTAGCTCCTATAATTCACCCCTCCACTTT. Encoded protein: CASSQQMISSYNSPLHF. J is TRBJ1-6 and V is TRBV4-1; D gene unclear. Germline V gene lookup returns CDR1 MGHRA and CDR2 YSYEKL. Trimming took off 2 bases at V and 0 bases at J, with 11 bases between the two ends. There are 17 residues in the CDR3.

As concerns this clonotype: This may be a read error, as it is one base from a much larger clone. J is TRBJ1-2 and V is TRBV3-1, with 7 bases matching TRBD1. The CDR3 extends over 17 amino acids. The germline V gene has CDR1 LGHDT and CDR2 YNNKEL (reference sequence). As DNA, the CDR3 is TGTGCCAACAGCCTTCATGCGCCGGGACAGACCTCTTATGGCTACACCTTC. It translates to CANSLHAPGQTSYGYTF.

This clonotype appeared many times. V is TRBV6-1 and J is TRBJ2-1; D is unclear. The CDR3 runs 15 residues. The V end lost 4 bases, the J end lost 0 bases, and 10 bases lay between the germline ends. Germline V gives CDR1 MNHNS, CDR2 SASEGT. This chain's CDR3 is CASSVDGSSYNEQFF. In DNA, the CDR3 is TGTGCCAGCAGTGTGGACGGAAGCTCCTACAATGAGCAGTTCTTC.